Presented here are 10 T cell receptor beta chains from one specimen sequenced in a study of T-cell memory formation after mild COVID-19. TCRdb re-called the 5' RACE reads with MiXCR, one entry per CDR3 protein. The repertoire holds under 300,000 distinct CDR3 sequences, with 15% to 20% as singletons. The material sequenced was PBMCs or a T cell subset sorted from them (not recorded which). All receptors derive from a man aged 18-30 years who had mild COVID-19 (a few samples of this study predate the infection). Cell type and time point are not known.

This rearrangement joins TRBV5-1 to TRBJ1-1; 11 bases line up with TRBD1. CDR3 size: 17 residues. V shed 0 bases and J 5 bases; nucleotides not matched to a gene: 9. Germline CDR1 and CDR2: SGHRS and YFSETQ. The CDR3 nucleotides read TGCGCCAGCAGCTTGGGTCTGGTGGGGGACAGGGGGACTGAAGCTTTCTTT. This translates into CASSLGLVGDRGTEAFF.

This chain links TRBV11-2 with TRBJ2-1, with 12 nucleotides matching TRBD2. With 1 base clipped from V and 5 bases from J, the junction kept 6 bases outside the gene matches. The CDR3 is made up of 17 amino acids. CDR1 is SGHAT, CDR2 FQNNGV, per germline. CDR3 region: CASSLATSGGENNEQFF. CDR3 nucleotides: TGTGCCAGCAGCTTAGCGACTAGCGGGGGCGAAAACAATGAGCAGTTCTTC.

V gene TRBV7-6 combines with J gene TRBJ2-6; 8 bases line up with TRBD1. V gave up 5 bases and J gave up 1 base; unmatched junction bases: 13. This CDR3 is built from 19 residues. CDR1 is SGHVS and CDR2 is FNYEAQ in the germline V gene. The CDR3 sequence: CASSQTPGGRDSGANVLTF. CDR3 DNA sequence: TGTGCCAGCAGCCAGACCCCAGGGGGCAGGGATTCTGGGGCCAACGTCCTGACTTTC.

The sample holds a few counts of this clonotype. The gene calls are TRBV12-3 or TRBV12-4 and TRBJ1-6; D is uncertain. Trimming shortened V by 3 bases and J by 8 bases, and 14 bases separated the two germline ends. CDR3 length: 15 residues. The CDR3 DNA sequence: TGTGCCAGCAGTTTTGGGTACTTATGGGATTCACCCCTCCACTTT. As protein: CASSFGYLWDSPLHF.

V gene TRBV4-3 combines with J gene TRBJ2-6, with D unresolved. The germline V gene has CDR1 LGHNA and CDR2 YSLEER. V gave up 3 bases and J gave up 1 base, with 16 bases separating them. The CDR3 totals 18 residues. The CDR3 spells CASSQLLGQPSGANVLTF. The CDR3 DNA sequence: TGCGCCAGCAGCCAGCTCCTAGGTCAACCGTCTGGGGCCAACGTCCTGACTTTC.

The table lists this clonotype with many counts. CDR3 region: CASSRGGTSAGNTIYF. CDR3 DNA: TGCGCCAGCAGCCGAGGCGGGACGTCAGCTGGAAACACCATATATTTT. The chain couples TRBV5-1 to TRBJ1-3; tentative D call: TRBD1 (5 bases). Germline loops: CDR1 SGHRS, CDR2 YFSETQ. There are 16 residues in the CDR3. V lost 4 bases and J 2 bases, leaving 16 bases between the germline ends.

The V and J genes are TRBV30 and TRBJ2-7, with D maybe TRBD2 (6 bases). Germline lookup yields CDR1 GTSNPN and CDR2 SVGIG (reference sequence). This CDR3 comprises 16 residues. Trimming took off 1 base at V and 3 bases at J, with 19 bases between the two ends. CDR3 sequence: CAWSGGGKRTYYEQYF. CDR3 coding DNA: TGTGCCTGGAGTGGGGGCGGGAAGAGGACTTACTACGAGCAGTACTTC.

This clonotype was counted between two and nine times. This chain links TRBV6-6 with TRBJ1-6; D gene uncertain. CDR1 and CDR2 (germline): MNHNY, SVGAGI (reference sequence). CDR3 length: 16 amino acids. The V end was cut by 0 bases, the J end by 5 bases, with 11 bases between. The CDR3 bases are TGTGCCAGCAGTTACTCGTCACTTAGGGATAATTCACCCCTCCACTTT. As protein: CASSYSSLRDNSPLHF.

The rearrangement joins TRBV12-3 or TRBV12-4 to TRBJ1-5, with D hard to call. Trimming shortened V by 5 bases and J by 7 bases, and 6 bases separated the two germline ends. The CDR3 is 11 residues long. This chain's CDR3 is CASSLTQPQHF. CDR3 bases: TGTGCCAGCAGTCTGACCCAGCCCCAGCATTTT.

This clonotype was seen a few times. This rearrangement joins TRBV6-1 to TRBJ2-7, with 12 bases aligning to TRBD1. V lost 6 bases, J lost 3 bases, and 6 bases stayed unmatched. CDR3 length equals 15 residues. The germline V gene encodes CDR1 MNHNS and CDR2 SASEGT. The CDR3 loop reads CASRPGQGAHYEQYV. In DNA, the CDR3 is TGTGCCAGCAGGCCGGGACAGGGGGCGCACTACGAGCAGTACGTC.